Listed below are T cell receptor beta chains from one sample, sequenced in a study of cytomegalovirus exposure and HLA in healthy donors. Sequencing was performed with immunoSEQ multiplex PCR; in TCRdb, only in-frame clones are kept and a portion is missing. The table has around 150,000 clones, 77% seen once. Sequences were obtained from PBMCs. All receptors come from a woman younger than 45 in good health and CMV-seronegative. Each CDR3 is given with its conserved first and last residue. The D gene is left open where the match is weak. Rows give clone size only sometimes, using once, few, many, or a class for an expanded clone.

j_call: TRBJ2-2; d_call: TRBD2; v_call: TRBV5-4; clone_size: -; cdr3_aa: CASSPGLAGGRAGELFF; cdr3_nt: TGTGCCAGCAGCCCCGGACTAGCGGGGGGTAGGGCCGGGGAGCTGTTTTTT
j_call: TRBJ2-5; d_call: TRBD2; v_call: TRBV5-1; clone_size: once; cdr3_aa: CASSGGTSGEETQYF; cdr3_nt: TGCGCCAGCAGCGGTGGGACTAGCGGGGAAGAGACCCAGTACTTC
j_call: TRBJ2-6; d_call: -; v_call: TRBV29-1; clone_size: -; cdr3_aa: CSARLANSGANVLTF; cdr3_nt: TGCAGCGCCCGTCTGGCCAACTCTGGGGCCAACGTCCTGACTTTC
j_call: TRBJ2-7; d_call: TRBD1; v_call: TRBV29-1; clone_size: few; cdr3_aa: CSAAGQGVSHEQYF; cdr3_nt: TGCAGCGCCGCCGGACAGGGCGTTTCTCACGAGCAGTACTTC
j_call: TRBJ2-3; d_call: -; v_call: TRBV5-1; clone_size: -; cdr3_aa: CASSGHPSSTDTQYF; cdr3_nt: TGCGCCAGCAGCGGACACCCTTCTAGCACAGATACGCAGTATTTT
j_call: TRBJ2-7; d_call: -; v_call: TRBV5-1; clone_size: -; cdr3_aa: CASSLVPDSYEQYF; cdr3_nt: TGCGCCAGCAGCTTGGTCCCAGACAGCTACGAGCAGTACTTC
j_call: TRBJ1-2; d_call: TRBD1; v_call: TRBV9; clone_size: -; cdr3_aa: CASSVGQRYGYTF; cdr3_nt: TGTGCCAGCAGCGTGGGACAGCGCTATGGCTACACCTTC
j_call: TRBJ2-5; d_call: TRBD2; v_call: TRBV27; clone_size: -; cdr3_aa: CASSNLAGGLGETQYF; cdr3_nt: TGTGCCAGCAGTAACCTAGCGGGGGGGCTTGGGGAGACCCAGTACTTC
j_call: TRBJ2-7; d_call: -; v_call: TRBV4-1; clone_size: -; cdr3_aa: CASSQIVQVLTYEQYF; cdr3_nt: TGCGCCAGCAGCCAAATCGTGCAGGTCCTTACTTACGAGCAGTACTTC
j_call: TRBJ1-1; d_call: -; v_call: TRBV5-8; clone_size: -; cdr3_aa: CASSFNRNTEAFF; cdr3_nt: TGTGCCAGCAGCTTTAACAGGAACACTGAAGCTTTCTTT
j_call: TRBJ1-5; d_call: TRBD1; v_call: TRBV5-8; clone_size: -; cdr3_aa: CASSRRGQTNQPQHF; cdr3_nt: TGTGCCAGCAGCCGAAGGGGACAGACAAATCAGCCCCAGCATTTT
j_call: TRBJ1-1; d_call: -; v_call: TRBV14; clone_size: few; cdr3_aa: CASSQQGHTEAFF; cdr3_nt: TGTGCCAGCAGCCAACAGGGGCACACTGAAGCTTTCTTT
j_call: TRBJ1-1; d_call: -; v_call: TRBV6-5; clone_size: -; cdr3_aa: CASARGQNTEAFF; cdr3_nt: TGTGCCAGCGCCCGGGGACAGAACACTGAAGCTTTCTTT
j_call: TRBJ1-4; d_call: -; v_call: TRBV2; clone_size: -; cdr3_aa: CASSETSDSEKLFF; cdr3_nt: TGTGCCAGCAGTGAAACTTCGGACAGCGAAAAACTGTTTTTT
j_call: TRBJ2-3; d_call: -; v_call: TRBV2; clone_size: once; cdr3_aa: CASSLSTDTQYF; cdr3_nt: TGTGCCAGCAGTCTGAGCACAGATACGCAGTATTTT
j_call: TRBJ1-1; d_call: -; v_call: TRBV7-8; clone_size: -; cdr3_aa: CASSPTAGTEAFF; cdr3_nt: TGTGCCAGCAGCCCGACAGCAGGGACTGAAGCTTTCTTT
j_call: TRBJ1-2; d_call: TRBD1; v_call: TRBV19; clone_size: -; cdr3_aa: CASSRQGITSSGYTF; cdr3_nt: TGTGCCAGTAGTAGACAGGGGATTACGTCTTCTGGCTACACCTTC
j_call: TRBJ1-5; d_call: TRBD1; v_call: TRBV7-9; clone_size: few; cdr3_aa: CASSQSTGQGYSNQPQHF; cdr3_nt: TGTGCCAGCAGCCAAAGTACGGGACAGGGGTATAGCAATCAGCCCCAGCATTTT
j_call: TRBJ2-3; d_call: TRBD1; v_call: TRBV30; clone_size: -; cdr3_aa: CAGRDRVADTQYF; cdr3_nt: TGTGCCGGCCGGGACAGGGTTGCAGATACGCAGTATTTT
j_call: TRBJ2-3; d_call: -; v_call: TRBV6-5; clone_size: few; cdr3_aa: CASSPWGGVFTQYF; cdr3_nt: TGTGCCAGCAGCCCCTGGGGAGGCGTGTTTACGCAGTATTTT
j_call: TRBJ2-2; d_call: TRBD2; v_call: TRBV19; clone_size: few; cdr3_aa: CASSIVSLAGGHGAGELFF; cdr3_nt: TGTGCCAGTAGTATAGTCTCCCTAGCGGGGGGGCACGGGGCCGGGGAGCTGTTTTTT
j_call: TRBJ1-5; d_call: TRBD1; v_call: TRBV28; clone_size: -; cdr3_aa: CASRADRGRQPQHF; cdr3_nt: TGTGCCAGCAGGGCCGACAGGGGTCGGCAGCCCCAGCATTTT
j_call: TRBJ2-2; d_call: -; v_call: TRBV27; clone_size: few; cdr3_aa: CASSSPEGHRELFF; cdr3_nt: TGTGCCAGCAGTTCACCTGAGGGTCACAGGGAGCTGTTTTTT
j_call: TRBJ2-5; d_call: TRBD2; v_call: TRBV2; clone_size: -; cdr3_aa: CASLRGTQETQYF; cdr3_nt: TGTGCCAGCTTGCGGGGGACCCAAGAGACCCAGTACTTC
j_call: TRBJ2-7; d_call: TRBD1; v_call: TRBV27; clone_size: -; cdr3_aa: CASSNRGYEQYF; cdr3_nt: TGTGCCAGCAGTAACAGGGGCTACGAGCAGTACTTC
j_call: TRBJ1-1; d_call: -; v_call: TRBV9; clone_size: -; cdr3_aa: CASSSGQNTEAFF; cdr3_nt: TGTGCCAGCAGCAGTGGACAGAACACTGAAGCTTTCTTT
j_call: TRBJ1-5; d_call: TRBD1; v_call: TRBV2; clone_size: -; cdr3_aa: CASSPQGGQPQHF; cdr3_nt: TGTGCCAGCAGTCCCCAGGGGGGTCAGCCCCAGCATTTT
j_call: TRBJ2-3; d_call: TRBD2; v_call: TRBV5-4; clone_size: -; cdr3_aa: CASSYRGGVTDTQYF; cdr3_nt: TGTGCCAGCAGCTACCGGGGGGGCGTCACAGATACGCAGTATTTT
j_call: TRBJ2-7; d_call: TRBD1; v_call: TRBV28; clone_size: -; cdr3_aa: CASSLDDRAGEQYF; cdr3_nt: TGTGCCAGCAGTTTAGACGACAGGGCAGGAGAGCAGTACTTC
j_call: TRBJ2-7; d_call: TRBD2; v_call: TRBV5-1; clone_size: -; cdr3_aa: CASSLGLATSYEQYF; cdr3_nt: TGCGCCAGCAGCTTGGGACTAGCAACCTCCTACGAGCAGTACTTC
j_call: TRBJ2-1; d_call: -; v_call: TRBV19; clone_size: few; cdr3_aa: CASMSGNSYNEQFF; cdr3_nt: TGTGCCAGTATGTCGGGGAACTCCTACAATGAGCAGTTCTTC
j_call: TRBJ1-2; d_call: -; v_call: TRBV28; clone_size: -; cdr3_aa: CASIPAGQLGDYGYTF; cdr3_nt: TGTGCCAGCATCCCCGCGGGGCAGCTGGGGGACTATGGCTACACCTTC
j_call: TRBJ1-6; d_call: -; v_call: TRBV29-1; clone_size: -; cdr3_aa: CSVAEGNSPLHF; cdr3_nt: TGCAGCGTTGCGGAGGGGAATTCACCCCTCCACTTT
j_call: TRBJ1-3; d_call: -; v_call: TRBV21-1; clone_size: -; cdr3_aa: CASSAFPTGDSGNTIYF; cdr3_nt: TGTGCCAGCAGCGCATTTCCTACAGGGGACTCTGGAAACACCATATATTTT
j_call: TRBJ2-1; d_call: -; v_call: TRBV27; clone_size: -; cdr3_aa: CASSNGGLAVHSYNEQFF; cdr3_nt: TGTGCCAGCAGCAACGGGGGGCTAGCGGTCCACTCCTACAATGAGCAGTTCTTC
j_call: TRBJ1-2; d_call: TRBD1; v_call: TRBV7-9; clone_size: few; cdr3_aa: CASSPDRVYGYTF; cdr3_nt: TGTGCCAGCAGCCCCGACAGGGTCTATGGCTACACCTTC
j_call: TRBJ1-5; d_call: -; v_call: TRBV7-9; clone_size: -; cdr3_aa: CASSPGLGGSNQPQHF; cdr3_nt: TGTGCCAGCAGCCCTGGTTTAGGGGGTAGCAATCAGCCCCAGCATTTT
j_call: TRBJ1-2; d_call: -; v_call: TRBV19; clone_size: -; cdr3_aa: CATSSPSGSLHFGYTF; cdr3_nt: -
j_call: TRBJ1-6; d_call: TRBD1; v_call: TRBV5-4; clone_size: few; cdr3_aa: CASSLDGTENSPLHF; cdr3_nt: TGTGCCAGCAGCTTGGATGGGACAGAAAATTCACCCCTCCACTTT
j_call: TRBJ1-2; d_call: TRBD1; v_call: TRBV10-3; clone_size: -; cdr3_aa: CAISGDRAGYYGYTF; cdr3_nt: TGTGCCATCAGTGGAGACAGGGCGGGTTACTATGGCTACACCTTC
j_call: TRBJ2-1; d_call: TRBD1; v_call: TRBV18; clone_size: -; cdr3_aa: CASSPGTVGYEQFF; cdr3_nt: TGTGCCAGCTCACCTGGGACAGTAGGGTATGAGCAGTTCTTC
j_call: TRBJ2-3; d_call: TRBD1; v_call: TRBV9; clone_size: -; cdr3_aa: CASSVAGQGATDTQYF; cdr3_nt: TGTGCCAGCAGCGTAGCGGGGCAGGGGGCAACAGATACGCAGTATTTT
j_call: TRBJ2-5; d_call: TRBD2; v_call: TRBV28; clone_size: -; cdr3_aa: CASSLSGGGKETQYF; cdr3_nt: TGTGCCAGCAGTTTATCGGGGGGTGGGAAAGAGACCCAGTACTTC
j_call: TRBJ2-7; d_call: TRBD1; v_call: TRBV7-6; clone_size: -; cdr3_aa: CASSLETGGYEQYF; cdr3_nt: TGTGCCAGCAGCTTAGAGACAGGGGGTTACGAGCAGTACTTC
j_call: TRBJ1-2; d_call: -; v_call: TRBV4-1; clone_size: -; cdr3_aa: CASTHPSGPAYGYTF; cdr3_nt: TGCGCCAGCACCCACCCAAGCGGGCCCGCCTATGGCTACACCTTC
j_call: TRBJ2-7; d_call: -; v_call: TRBV7-9; clone_size: few; cdr3_aa: CASSLAAAYEQYF; cdr3_nt: TGTGCCAGCAGCTTGGCCGCGGCCTACGAGCAGTACTTC
j_call: TRBJ1-1; d_call: -; v_call: TRBV7-9; clone_size: -; cdr3_aa: CASSPGRLGNTEAFF; cdr3_nt: TGTGCCAGCAGCCCGGGGAGGCTGGGGAACACTGAAGCTTTCTTT
j_call: TRBJ2-2; d_call: -; v_call: TRBV19; clone_size: -; cdr3_aa: CASSILANTGELFF; cdr3_nt: TGTGCCAGTAGTATATTGGCTAACACCGGGGAGCTGTTTTTT
j_call: TRBJ2-7; d_call: -; v_call: TRBV30; clone_size: -; cdr3_aa: CAWSWGPSYEQYF; cdr3_nt: TGTGCCTGGAGTTGGGGGCCATCCTACGAGCAGTACTTC
j_call: TRBJ2-2; d_call: -; v_call: TRBV7-3; clone_size: -; cdr3_aa: CASSLWGAGELFF; cdr3_nt: TGTGCCAGCAGCTTATGGGGGGCCGGGGAGCTGTTTTTT
j_call: TRBJ1-4; d_call: -; v_call: TRBV4-2; clone_size: -; cdr3_aa: CASSQDPHRASNEKLFF; cdr3_nt: TGTGCCAGCAGCCAAGACCCGCACAGGGCCAGTAATGAAAAACTGTTTTTT
j_call: TRBJ1-2; d_call: -; v_call: TRBV7-9; clone_size: -; cdr3_aa: CASSLESYGYTF; cdr3_nt: TGTGCCAGCAGCTTAGAGAGCTATGGCTACACCTTC
j_call: TRBJ2-7; d_call: TRBD1; v_call: TRBV29-1; clone_size: -; cdr3_aa: CSVPGQGGYEQYF; cdr3_nt: TGCAGCGTTCCGGGACAGGGGGGCTACGAGCAGTACTTC
j_call: TRBJ1-1; d_call: -; v_call: TRBV5-6; clone_size: -; cdr3_aa: CASRPWAGTEAFF; cdr3_nt: TGTGCCAGCAGACCGTGGGCAGGCACTGAAGCTTTCTTT
j_call: TRBJ2-2; d_call: -; v_call: TRBV4-1; clone_size: -; cdr3_aa: CASSQQGMNTGELFF; cdr3_nt: TGCGCTAGCAGCCAGCAGGGAATGAACACCGGGGAGCTGTTTTTT